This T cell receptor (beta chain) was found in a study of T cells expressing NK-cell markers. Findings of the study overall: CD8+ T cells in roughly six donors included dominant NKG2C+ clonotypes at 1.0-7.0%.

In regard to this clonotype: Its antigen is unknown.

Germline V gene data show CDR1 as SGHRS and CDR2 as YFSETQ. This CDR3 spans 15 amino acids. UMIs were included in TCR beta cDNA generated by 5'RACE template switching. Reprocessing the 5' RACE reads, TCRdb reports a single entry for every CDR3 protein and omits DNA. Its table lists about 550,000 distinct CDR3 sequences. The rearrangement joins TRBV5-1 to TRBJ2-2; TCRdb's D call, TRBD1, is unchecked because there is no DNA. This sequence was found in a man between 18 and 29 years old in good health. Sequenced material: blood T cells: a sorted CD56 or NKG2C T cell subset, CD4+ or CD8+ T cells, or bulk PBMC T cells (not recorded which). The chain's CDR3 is CASSTGQGAHGELFF. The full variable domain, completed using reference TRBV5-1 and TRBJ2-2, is KAGVTQTPRYLIKTRGQQVTLSCSPISGHRSVSWYQQTPGQGLQFLFEYFSETQRNKGNFPGRFSGRQFSNSRSEMNVSTLELGDSALYLCASSTGQGAHGELFFGEGSRLTVL.